This T cell receptor (beta chain) was sequenced for a study of spatial heterogeneity in lung cancer (dated by TCRdb to between 2018 and 2021). Broadly, across the study: Beta-chain transcripts were consistently detected in greater numbers than alpha-chain transcripts, which likely reflected higher beta-chain transcript abundance. In tumor regions, TCR transcript counts showed a strong correlation with a T cell transcriptional module score derived from matched bulk RNA-seq. In the raw uncorrected reads, each unique combination of TCR and UMI appeared on average more than ten times. The study quantitatively compared TCR alpha and beta repertoires across multiple tumor regions, matched nontumor lung and blood in non-small cell lung cancer. TCR repertoire features were related to nonsynonymous mutation counts determined by whole-exome sequencing of tumor tissue. At surgery, both alpha and beta chains were TCR-sequenced in over 200 tumor regions, fewer than 85 matched nontumor lung samples and 56 PBMC samples.

The method was 5' RACE. Sequencing relied on a NextSeq 500. To allow correction of PCR and sequencing errors, the TCR library protocol tagged every TCR cDNA molecule with a unique molecular identifier. The source study handled its data this way. TCR identification, UMI-based error correction and CDR3 extraction were all carried out with Decombinator tools. TCRs above a frequency of 2 per 1,000, corresponding to the top 1% of the tumor frequency distribution, were defined as expanded. Expanded tumor TCRs were classed as regional if statistically deemed absent (corrected P<0.05) from at least one tumor region, otherwise ubiquitous. Each repertoire was subsampled 100 times to 5,000 TCRs, after which Renyi diversity was computed with the R vegan package. CDR3 similarity networks were built from amino acid triplet string-kernel similarity, connecting CDR3s with pairwise similarity above 0.82. The raw public reads went through TCRdb reprocessing: fastp at Q25, MiXCR clone calling, in-frame beta chains kept. Records with the same CDR3 protein are collapsed into one entry carrying the most frequent genes and DNA. The V and J calls, along with clone size, are taken from TCRdb and not from the paper's own processing. The sample yields about 8,000 distinct CDR3 sequences; around 9.6% were counted once. The ten top clones hold 9% to 15% of the sample.

The germline V gene sets CDR1 to SGHVS and CDR2 to FQNEAQ. The CDR3 spans 18 residues, from the cysteine through the phenylalanine. Only the CDR3 DNA is retained, 54 bases long and in frame from the first base. Germline trimming amounts to 1 base on V and 0 bases on J, with 7 as the count of junction bases outside the gene matches. General conclusions and limits of the study: Confirming at a functional level the hypothesis that regional TCRs recognize regional mutations was considered to require additional single-cell paired TCR alpha and beta sequencing. Estimated TCR-seq coverage of tumor T cells was only 5.5% to 7% for alpha chains and 13% for beta chains. A correlation was observed between the number of expanded intratumoral alpha and beta TCRs and the tumor nonsynonymous mutation count. The count of ubiquitous expanded TCRs correlated with the count of ubiquitous nonsynonymous mutations, and the count of regional expanded TCRs correlated with the count of regional nonsynonymous mutations.

This clonotype is termed medium-sized (0.01 to 0.1%). Its antigen is not yet known. No base quality information exists; no much larger clone differs at one position. What this sample's time point label stands for: sample taken at primary tumor resection. Donors were about 70 patients with early-stage, untreated non-small cell lung cancer from the lung TRACERx cohort. Whole RNA extracted from tumor and nontumor lung tissue, or from cryopreserved PBMC samples, was used for TCR sequencing without cell sorting. Only patients with enough RNA available from two or more tumor regions were chosen for TCR sequencing. Before selection, tumor and adjacent nontumor lung specimens were reviewed by a lung pathologist.

The chain employs TRBV7-8 and TRBJ2-1, and TRBD2 aligns with 9 junction nucleotides. The source of this sequence is a male donor with early-stage non-small cell lung cancer. The sample in question was lung tumor tissue, obtained at surgery. CDR3 sequence: CASSLELAGSLSYNEQFF. The DNA sequence is as follows: TGTGCCAGCAGCTTAGAACTAGCGGGTTCTCTCTCCTACAATGAGCAGTTCTTC.